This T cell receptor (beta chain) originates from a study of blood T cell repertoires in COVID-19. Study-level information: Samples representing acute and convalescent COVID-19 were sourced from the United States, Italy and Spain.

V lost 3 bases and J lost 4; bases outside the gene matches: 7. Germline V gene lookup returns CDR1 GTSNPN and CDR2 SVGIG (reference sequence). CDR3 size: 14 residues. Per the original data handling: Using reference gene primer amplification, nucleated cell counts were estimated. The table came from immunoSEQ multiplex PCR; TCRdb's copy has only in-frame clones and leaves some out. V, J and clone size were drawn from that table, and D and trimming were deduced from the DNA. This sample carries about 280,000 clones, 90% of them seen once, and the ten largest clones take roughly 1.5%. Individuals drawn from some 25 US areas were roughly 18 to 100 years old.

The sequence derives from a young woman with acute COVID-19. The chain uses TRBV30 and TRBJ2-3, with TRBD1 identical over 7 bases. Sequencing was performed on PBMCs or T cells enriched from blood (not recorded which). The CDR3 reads CAWSPGQGADTQYF. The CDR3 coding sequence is TGTGCCTGGAGCCCGGGGCAGGGGGCAGATACGCAGTATTTT.